This TCR beta chain derives from a study of identical twins. General study results and limits: Fewer insertions characterized abundant cord blood beta clonotypes, whereas memory repertoires showed none.

In the case of this clonotype: Its antigen is not known.

V was shortened by 1 base and J by 7 bases, with 16 bases between the two germline ends. Germline CDR1 MGHRA, CDR2 YSYEKL. The CDR3 length is 15 residues. TCRdb called the 5' RACE reads again in MiXCR, with one record for every CDR3 protein. The sample holds roughly 1,500,000 distinct CDR3 sequences; under 35% are singletons and the top ten take 0.25% to 0.3%. The genes are TRBV4-1 and TRBJ1-2, with a tentative D call TRBD1 (6 bases). This receptor was taken from a newborn girl in good health. Material: cord blood. The CDR3 protein is CASSQGASRGGGYTF. CDR3 DNA sequence: TGCGCCAGCAGCCAAGGAGCGAGCAGGGGTGGTGGCTACACCTTC.